One sample yielded the 27 T cell receptor beta chains listed below, sequenced in a study of cytomegalovirus exposure and HLA in healthy donors. Amplification used 60 Vbeta primers and 13 Jbeta primers. Clones were sequenced by immunoSEQ multiplex PCR, and TCRdb holds only the in-frame ones, with some missing. Here the sample table reports about 20,000 clones. Sequencing input: PBMCs. The receptors here all came from a man between 60 and 70 years old in good health and CMV-seropositive.

The chain has TRBV7-9 and TRBJ2-2; 9 nucleotides line up with TRBD1. The CDR3 runs 16 residues. CDR1 and CDR2 (germline): SEHNR, FQNEAQ (reference sequence). J was trimmed by 5 bases and V by 5 bases; bases with no gene match: 9. CDR3 region: CASSRGTGLDTGELFF. DNA of the CDR3: TGTGCCAGCAGCCGGGGGACAGGGCTCGATACCGGGGAGCTGTTTTTT. The full variable domain, its missing parts supplied by reference TRBV7-9 and TRBJ2-2, is DTGVSQNPRHKITKRGQNVTFRCDPISEHNRLYWYRQTLGQGPEFLTYFQNEAQLEKSRLLSDRFSAERPKGSFSTLEIQRTEQGDSAMYLCASSRGTGLDTGELFFGEGSRLTVL.

CDR3 sequence reads: CASSLLAGGPHEQYF. The CDR3 coding sequence is TGCGCCAGCAGCTTGCTAGCGGGAGGGCCCCACGAGCAGTACTTC. The V call is TRBV5-1, the J call TRBJ2-7; 12 bases are shared with TRBD2. The trim removed 1 base at V and 5 bases at J, leaving 4 bases unmatched. The germline V gene encodes CDR1 SGHRS and CDR2 YFSETQ. CDR3 length equals 15 residues.

The V and J genes are TRBV5-1 and TRBJ2-5, with D unresolved. Germline V lookup: CDR1 SGHRS, CDR2 YFSETQ. The CDR3 contains 14 residues. The germline V and J ends were trimmed by 0 bases and 2 bases, with 8 bases remaining between them. CDR3 nucleotides: TGCGCCAGCAGCTTGGCTAGTCCGCAAGAGACCCAGTACTTC. This translates into CASSLASPQETQYF.

By frequency, this clone is medium-sized. V is TRBV19 and J is TRBJ1-5; possibly TRBD1 for D (6 bases). V was cut by 4 bases and J by 4 bases, with 11 bases left in between. The CDR3 has 14 residues. Germline assignment: CDR1 LNHDA and CDR2 SQIVND (reference sequence). The CDR3 loop is CASSNLTGNQPQHF. The CDR3 nucleotides are TGTGCCAGTAGTAACCTAACAGGGAATCAGCCCCAGCATTTT.

The chain combines TRBV9 with TRBJ2-7; 10 bases match TRBD2. Germline loops: CDR1 SGDLS, CDR2 YYNGEE. CDR3 length: 15 amino acids. V gave up 1 base and J gave up 4 bases; unmatched junction bases: 5. This chain's CDR3 is CASSVSSGRTYEQYF. The CDR3 DNA follows: TGTGCCAGCAGCGTATCTAGCGGGAGAACGTACGAGCAGTACTTC.

The gene calls are TRBV10-3 and TRBJ1-1; 7 bases match TRBD1. This CDR3 region has 12 residues. With V trimmed by 6 bases and J by 5 bases, 3 bases remained unmatched. Germline V gives CDR1 ENHRY, CDR2 SYGVKD. The CDR3 DNA is TGTGCCATCAGGACAGGGAGAACTGAAGCTTTCTTT. This codes for CAIRTGRTEAFF.

CDR3 amino acids: CSATGEYEQYF. The CDR3 bases are TGCAGTGCTACAGGGGAGTACGAGCAGTACTTC. The chain recombines TRBV20-1 with TRBJ2-7; D possibly corresponds to TRBD1 (6 bases). This CDR3 contains 11 residues. V shed 4 bases and J shed 4 bases, with 8 bases lying between them. In germline, CDR1 is DFQATT, CDR2 SNEGSKA (reference sequence).

Comment on this clone: Its ends do not fully match the called genes, so a read error is possible. The chain couples TRBV19 to TRBJ1-5; tentatively, D is TRBD1 (6 bases). The CDR3 totals 14 residues. Germline V gene data show CDR1 as LNHDA and CDR2 as SQIVND (reference sequence). The CDR3 DNA sequence: TGTGCCAGTAGTATAACAGGGCATAATCAGCACCAGCATTTT. Protein product: CASSITGHNQHQHF.

The rearrangement links TRBV6-5 to TRBJ1-1; TRBD1 aligns across 7 bases. The junction had 4 bases not matched to a gene; V was cut back by 7 bases and J by 8 bases. The CDR3 extends over 11 amino acids. Germline V gene data show CDR1 as MNHEY and CDR2 as SVGAGI. The DNA for the CDR3 is TGTGCCAGCACCGCGACAGGGGAAGCTTTCTTT. It encodes CASTATGEAFF.

This sequence joins TRBV7-2 and TRBJ2-7, with D perhaps matching TRBD1 (5 bases). The germline V and J ends were trimmed by 1 base and 3 bases, with 10 bases remaining between them. This CDR3 comprises 14 residues. Germline V CDR1 and CDR2: SGHTA, FQGNSA. Written as DNA, the CDR3 is TGTGCCAGCAGCTTAGTAGGCAGGGACTACGAGCAGTACTTC. It yields the protein CASSLVGRDYEQYF.

J is TRBJ1-1 and V is TRBV5-1; 11 nucleotides agree with TRBD1. In germline, CDR1 is SGHRS, CDR2 YFSETQ. V was clipped by 4 bases and J by 1 base; unmatched bases: 3. The CDR3 consists of 15 residues. The CDR3 sequence is CASSRGQGANTEAFF. The DNA of the CDR3 is TGCGCCAGCAGCCGAGGACAGGGGGCGAACACTGAAGCTTTCTTT.

J is TRBJ2-7 and V is TRBV19; 14 bases match TRBD2. CDR1 is LNHDA, CDR2 SQIVND, per germline (reference sequence). The CDR3 extends over 14 amino acids. With 10 bases clipped from V and 2 bases from J, the junction kept 4 bases outside the gene matches. CDR3 in DNA: TGTGCCACGACTAGCGGGAGGGGAGCCTACGAGCAGTACTTC. As protein: CATTSGRGAYEQYF.

The chain carries TRBV4-1 and TRBJ2-2, with TRBD2 matching over 15 bases. Germline V gene sequence: CDR1 MGHRA, CDR2 YSYEKL. The length of the CDR3 is 20 residues. With 0 bases clipped from V and 3 bases from J, the junction kept 8 bases outside the gene matches. This CDR3 reads CASSQDGGLAGGSYTGELFF. The CDR3 nucleotides are TGCGCCAGCAGCCAAGATGGGGGACTAGCGGGAGGTTCGTACACCGGGGAGCTGTTTTTT.

The V call is TRBV29-1, the J call TRBJ1-1, with 7 positions matching TRBD1. V trimming: 5 bases; J trimming: 6 bases; junction bases outside the gene matches: 12. CDR1 and CDR2 from the germline V gene are SQVTM and ANQGSEA. The CDR3 totals 14 residues. The CDR3 DNA reads TGCAGCGTTACCCCGGACAGGCTTAATTCTGAAGCTTTCTTT. The encoded protein is CSVTPDRLNSEAFF.

The V call is TRBV4-1, the J call TRBJ1-1; tentatively, D is TRBD1 (6 bases). Per the germline V gene, CDR1 is MGHRA and CDR2 is YSYEKL. V gave up 3 bases and J gave up 2 bases, with 16 bases separating them. The CDR3 is made up of 16 amino acids. CDR3 amino acids: CASSQPPGQINTEAFF. As DNA, the CDR3 is TGCGCCAGCAGCCAGCCCCCGGGACAAATAAACACTGAAGCTTTCTTT.

The rearrangement links TRBV5-6 to TRBJ2-7, with 9 bases that match TRBD2. Germline V gene data show CDR1 as SGHDT and CDR2 as YYEEEE. The ends lost 6 bases at V and 7 bases at J; junction bases unmatched: 14. The CDR3 consists of 15 residues. The CDR3 loop is CASTSGGGGLREQYF. The DNA of the CDR3 is TGTGCCAGCACCTCCGGCGGGGGGGGCCTCAGAGAGCAGTACTTC.

The V gene is TRBV19, the J gene TRBJ2-1, with 7 bases aligning to TRBD2. V shed 3 bases and J 3 bases; nucleotides not matched to a gene: 5. The CDR3 runs 15 residues. Per germline, CDR1 LNHDA and CDR2 SQIVND (reference sequence). The CDR3 loop reads CASSIGRGSYNEQFF. For the CDR3, the DNA is TGTGCCAGTAGTATCGGCCGCGGGAGCTACAATGAGCAGTTCTTC.

The rearrangement joins TRBV6-5 to TRBJ1-3; D is ambiguous. V was clipped by 7 bases and J by 0 bases, with 10 bases between them. The CDR3 is 14 amino acids. Germline V lookup: CDR1 MNHEY, CDR2 SVGAGI. The CDR3 sequence is CASMRSSSGNTIYF. In DNA form, the CDR3 reads TGTGCCAGCATGCGGTCCAGCTCTGGAAACACCATATATTTT.

V is TRBV5-1 and J is TRBJ1-4; no firm D call. The CDR3 is made up of 13 amino acids. The germline V gene encodes CDR1 SGHRS and CDR2 YFSETQ. V was clipped by 1 base and J by 8 bases, with 9 bases between them. CDR3 nucleotides: TGCGCCAGCAGCTTGCGGTCTCGGGAAAAACTGTTTTTT. Its translation: CASSLRSREKLFF.

The chain combines TRBV5-1 with TRBJ2-2, with TRBD2 as a possible D gene (5 bases). The CDR3 is made up of 12 amino acids. The V gene lost 7 bases and the J gene lost 9 bases, with 13 bases spanning the gap. Germline lookup yields CDR1 SGHRS and CDR2 YFSETQ. CDR3: CASGAESRELFF. CDR3 in DNA: TGCGCCAGCGGAGCGGAGTCCAGGGAGCTGTTTTTT.

The chain is built from TRBV11-1 and TRBJ2-1; 9 bases are shared with TRBD2. The CDR3 has 14 amino acids. V shed 5 bases and J 5 bases; nucleotides not matched to a gene: 4. CDR1 SGHAT and CDR2 FQDESV come from the germline V gene (reference sequence). The CDR3 protein is CASSLRTSDNEQFF. In DNA, the CDR3 is TGTGCCAGCAGCCTTCGGACTAGCGACAATGAGCAGTTCTTC.

The CDR3 here is CASSPYRDRPYGYTF. The CDR3, as DNA: TGTGCCAGCTCACCGTATAGGGACAGGCCATATGGCTACACCTTC. This sequence joins TRBV18 and TRBJ1-2; TRBD1 aligns across 8 bases. The junction had 8 bases not matched to a gene; V was cut back by 3 bases and J by 5 bases. This CDR3 is built from 15 residues. Germline lookup yields CDR1 KGHSH and CDR2 LQKENI.

The chain has TRBV5-1 and TRBJ2-2, with TRBD1 matching over 7 bases. The CDR3 runs to 16 residues. Trimming cost V 2 bases and J 3 bases; bases outside gene matches: 7. Germline-derived CDR1 and CDR2 are SGHRS and YFSETQ. CDR3 DNA sequence: TGCGCCAGCAGCTTCCGACAGGGCCAAGACACCGGGGAGCTGTTTTTT. This sequence encodes CASSFRQGQDTGELFF.

The rearrangement links TRBV29-1 to TRBJ1-2, with a tentative D call TRBD1 (5 bases). Germline values: CDR1 SQVTM, CDR2 ANQGSEA. CDR3 length: 10 residues. The ends were cut back, 5 bases at V and 6 bases at J, with 7 bases in the middle. The CDR3 sequence: CSVSGNGYTF. CDR3 DNA sequence: TGCAGCGTTTCAGGGAATGGCTACACCTTC.

The chain couples TRBV5-1 to TRBJ2-7; D may be TRBD2 (6 bases). Germline V gives CDR1 SGHRS, CDR2 YFSETQ. The V end lost 3 bases, the J end lost 7 bases, and 20 bases lay between the germline ends. The length of the CDR3 is 15 residues. The chain's CDR3 is CASSSEVGGPGEQYF. The CDR3 region has the DNA TGCGCCAGCAGCTCTGAGGTCGGGGGTCCAGGGGAGCAGTACTTC.

On this clone: This same CDR3 is encoded by further DNA sequences in the sample. The chain combines TRBV4-1 with TRBJ2-5; D is ambiguous. Per germline, CDR1 MGHRA and CDR2 YSYEKL. V was cut by 1 base and J by 4 bases, with 7 bases left in between. The CDR3 sequence is 13 residues long. The CDR3 DNA follows: TGCGCCAGCAGCCAAGGTGGGCGAGAGACCCAGTACTTC. Protein sequence: CASSQGGRETQYF.

V usage is TRBV5-1 and J usage is TRBJ2-7; TRBD1 agrees at 8 bases. The CDR3 is 15 residues long. J lost 5 bases, V lost 0 bases, and 7 bases had no gene match. The V gene's germline CDR1 is SGHRS and CDR2 YFSETQ. CDR3 amino acids: CASSLGQGNPHEQYF. The CDR3 DNA is TGCGCCAGCAGCTTGGGACAGGGGAATCCGCACGAGCAGTACTTC.